This TCR beta chain was obtained from a study of control samples from healthy donors and cancer patients. V was shortened by 6 bases and J by 0 bases, with 11 bases between the two germline ends. Germline values: CDR1 SQVTM, CDR2 ANQGSEA. This CDR3 has 13 amino acids. Libraries were prepared by immunoSEQ multiplex PCR; TCRdb keeps only in-frame clonotypes and omits some of them. The sample lists about 200,000 clones, around 90% occurring once. Specimen: blood. V usage is TRBV29-1 and J usage is TRBJ1-1; maybe TRBD1 (6 bases). The sequence came from a man aged 25 to 40 in good health. CDR3 residues: CSVGGTLNTEAFF. For the CDR3, the DNA is TGCAGCGTGGGCGGGACACTGAACACTGAAGCTTTCTTT.